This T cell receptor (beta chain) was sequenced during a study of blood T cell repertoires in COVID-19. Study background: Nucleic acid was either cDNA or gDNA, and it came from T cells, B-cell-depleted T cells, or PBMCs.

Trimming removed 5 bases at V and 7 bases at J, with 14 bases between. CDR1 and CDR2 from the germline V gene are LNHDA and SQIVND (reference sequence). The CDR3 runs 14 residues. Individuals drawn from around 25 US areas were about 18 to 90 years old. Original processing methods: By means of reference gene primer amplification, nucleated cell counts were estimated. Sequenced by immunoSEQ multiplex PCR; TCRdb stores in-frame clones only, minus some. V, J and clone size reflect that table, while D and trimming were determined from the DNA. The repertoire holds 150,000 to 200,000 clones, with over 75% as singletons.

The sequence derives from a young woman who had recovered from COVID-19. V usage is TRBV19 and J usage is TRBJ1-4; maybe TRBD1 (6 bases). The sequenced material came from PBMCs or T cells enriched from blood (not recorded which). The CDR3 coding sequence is TGTGCCAGTAGTCCTGGGACAAACCCTGAAAAACTGTTTTTT. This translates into CASSPGTNPEKLFF.